The clone carrying this TCR beta chain has a count of ten or more. The antigen is undetermined. The entry originates in a study of metastatic and nonmetastatic thyroid tumors. Patients were all untreated before their thyroid surgery. Study-wide results and caveats: The reported finding was significantly higher TCR beta diversity in malignant thyroid tumors relative to benign nodules, in blood and tumor.

With MiXCR, TCRdb called clones anew from the PCR reads. This repertoire shows over 25,000 clones, about 15% found once; its top ten account for approximately 3.5%. The CDR3 has 14 amino acids. V was shortened by 2 bases and J by 6 bases, with 12 bases between the two germline ends. Per germline, CDR1 SGHDT and CDR2 YYEEEE. The specimen was blood. The sequence came from a female donor with papillary thyroid cancer or a benign thyroid nodule (not recorded which). Some clones in this sample may be carry-over from other donors' samples. The gene calls are TRBV5-6 and TRBJ1-5; D gene ambiguous. CDR3: CASSFTPHTQPQHF. CDR3 DNA: TGTGCCAGCAGCTTTACACCTCACACTCAGCCCCAGCATTTT.